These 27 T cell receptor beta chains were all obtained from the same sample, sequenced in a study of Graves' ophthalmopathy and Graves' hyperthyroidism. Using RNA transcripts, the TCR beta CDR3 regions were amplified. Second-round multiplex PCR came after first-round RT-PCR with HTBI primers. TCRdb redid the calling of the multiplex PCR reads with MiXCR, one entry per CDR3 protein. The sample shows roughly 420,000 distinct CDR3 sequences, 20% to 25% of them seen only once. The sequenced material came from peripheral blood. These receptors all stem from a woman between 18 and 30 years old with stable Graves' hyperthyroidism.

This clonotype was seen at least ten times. CDR3 DNA: TGTGCCAGCAGTGAAAACAGGGGAGGGATCTATGGCTACACCTTC. Translated: CASSENRGGIYGYTF. This rearrangement joins TRBV2 to TRBJ1-2; 7 bases map to TRBD1. J was trimmed by 4 bases and V by 2 bases; bases with no gene match: 7. The CDR3 is 15 residues long. Germline CDR1 SNHLY, CDR2 FYNNEI.

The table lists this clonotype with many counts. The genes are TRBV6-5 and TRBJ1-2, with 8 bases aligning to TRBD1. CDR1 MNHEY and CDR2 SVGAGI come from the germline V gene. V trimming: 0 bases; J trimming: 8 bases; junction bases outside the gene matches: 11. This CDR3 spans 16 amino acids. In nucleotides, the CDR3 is TGTGCCAGCAGTTACTCGCGGGACGGACAGGGTCGGGGCTACACCTTC. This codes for CASSYSRDGQGRGYTF.

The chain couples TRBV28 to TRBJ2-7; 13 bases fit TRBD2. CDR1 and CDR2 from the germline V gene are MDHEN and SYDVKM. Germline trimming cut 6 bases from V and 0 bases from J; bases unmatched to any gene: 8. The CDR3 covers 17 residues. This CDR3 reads CASSPGLAGSRSYEQYF. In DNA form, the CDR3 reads TGTGCCAGCAGCCCGGGACTAGCGGGATCTCGCTCCTACGAGCAGTACTTC.

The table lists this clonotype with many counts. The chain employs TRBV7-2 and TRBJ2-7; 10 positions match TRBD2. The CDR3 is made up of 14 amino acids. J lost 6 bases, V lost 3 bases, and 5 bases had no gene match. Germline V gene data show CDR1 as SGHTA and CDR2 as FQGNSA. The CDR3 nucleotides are TGTGCCAGCAGCTTCGGGACTAGCGTAAGCGAGCAGTACTTC. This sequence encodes CASSFGTSVSEQYF.

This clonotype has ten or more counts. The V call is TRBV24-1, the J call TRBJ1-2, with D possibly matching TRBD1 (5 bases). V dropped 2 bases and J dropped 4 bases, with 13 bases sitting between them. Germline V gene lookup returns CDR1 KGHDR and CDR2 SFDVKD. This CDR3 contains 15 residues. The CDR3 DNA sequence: TGTGCCACCAGTGATTCATGGGGCTCAGGCTATGGCTACACCTTC. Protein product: CATSDSWGSGYGYTF.

CDR3 region: CASSERDRGRNYGYTF. The CDR3 bases are TGTGCCAGCAGTGAAAGAGACAGGGGGAGGAACTATGGCTACACCTTC. This rearrangement joins TRBV6-1 to TRBJ1-2, with TRBD1 identical over 9 bases. Germline V gives CDR1 MNHNS, CDR2 SASEGT. The J segment lost 2 bases and the V segment lost 2 bases, leaving 6 bases of the junction unmatched. This CDR3 contains 16 residues.

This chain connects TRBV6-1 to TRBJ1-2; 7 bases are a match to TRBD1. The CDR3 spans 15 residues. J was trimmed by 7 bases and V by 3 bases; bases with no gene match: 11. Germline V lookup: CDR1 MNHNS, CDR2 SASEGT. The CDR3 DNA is TGTGCCAGCAGTGATCTAGGGGGCCGGCGTAGTGGCTACACCTTC. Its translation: CASSDLGGRRSGYTF.

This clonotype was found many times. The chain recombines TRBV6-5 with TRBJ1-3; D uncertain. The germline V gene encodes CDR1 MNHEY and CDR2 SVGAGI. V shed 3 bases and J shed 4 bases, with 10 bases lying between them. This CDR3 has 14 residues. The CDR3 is CASSYREAGNTIYF. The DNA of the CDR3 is TGTGCCAGCAGTTATAGGGAGGCCGGAAACACCATATATTTT.

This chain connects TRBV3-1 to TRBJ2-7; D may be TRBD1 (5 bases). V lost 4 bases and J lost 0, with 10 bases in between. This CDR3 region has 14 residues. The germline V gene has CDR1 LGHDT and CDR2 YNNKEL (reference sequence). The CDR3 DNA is TGTGCCAGCAGCCCTTATGACAGCTCCTACGAGCAGTACTTC. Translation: CASSPYDSSYEQYF.

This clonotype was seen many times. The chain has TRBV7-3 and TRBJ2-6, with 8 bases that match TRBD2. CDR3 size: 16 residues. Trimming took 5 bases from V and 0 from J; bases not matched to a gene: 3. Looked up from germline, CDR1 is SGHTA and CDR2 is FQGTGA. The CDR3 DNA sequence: TGTGCCAGCAGCCCGGGGACTAGCTCTGGGGCCAACGTCCTGACTTTC. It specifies CASSPGTSSGANVLTF. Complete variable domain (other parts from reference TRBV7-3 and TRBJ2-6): GAGVSQTPSNKVTEKGKYVELRCDPISGHTALYWYRQSLGQGPEFLIYFQGTGAADDSGLPNDRFFAVRPEGSVSTLKIQRTERGDSAVYLCASSPGTSSGANVLTFGAGSRLTVL.

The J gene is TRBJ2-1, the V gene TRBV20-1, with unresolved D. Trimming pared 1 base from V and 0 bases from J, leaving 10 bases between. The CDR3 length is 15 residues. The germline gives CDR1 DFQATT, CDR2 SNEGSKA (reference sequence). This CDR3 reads CSARVGSLSYNEQFF. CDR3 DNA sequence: TGCAGTGCTAGAGTGGGCAGCCTCTCCTACAATGAGCAGTTCTTC.

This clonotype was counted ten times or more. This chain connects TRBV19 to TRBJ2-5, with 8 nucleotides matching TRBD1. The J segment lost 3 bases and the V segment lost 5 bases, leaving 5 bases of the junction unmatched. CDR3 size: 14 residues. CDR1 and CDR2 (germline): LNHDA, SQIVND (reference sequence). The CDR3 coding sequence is TGTGCCAGTAGTCCAGGACAGGGAAAAGAGACCCAGTACTTC. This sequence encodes CASSPGQGKETQYF.

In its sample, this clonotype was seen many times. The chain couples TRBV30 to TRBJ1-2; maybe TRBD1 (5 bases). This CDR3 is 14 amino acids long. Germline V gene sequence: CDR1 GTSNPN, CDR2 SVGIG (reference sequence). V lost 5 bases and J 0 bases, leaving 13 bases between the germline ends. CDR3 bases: TGTGCCTGGGACCGGGACGCTTCTAACTATGGCTACACCTTC. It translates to CAWDRDASNYGYTF.

The DNA of the CDR3 is TGTGCCAGCAGTTACGGACTTCCTTCCTATGGCTACACCTTC. Protein sequence: CASSYGLPSYGYTF. V and J are TRBV12-3 or TRBV12-4 and TRBJ1-2; D remains ambiguous. The CDR3 totals 14 residues. Trimming stripped 4 bases from V and 4 bases from J, with 13 bases between.

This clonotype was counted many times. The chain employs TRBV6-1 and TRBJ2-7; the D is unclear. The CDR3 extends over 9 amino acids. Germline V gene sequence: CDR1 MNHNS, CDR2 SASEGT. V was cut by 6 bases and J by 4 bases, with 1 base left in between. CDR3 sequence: CASRYEQYF. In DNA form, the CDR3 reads TGTGCCAGCAGGTACGAGCAGTACTTC.

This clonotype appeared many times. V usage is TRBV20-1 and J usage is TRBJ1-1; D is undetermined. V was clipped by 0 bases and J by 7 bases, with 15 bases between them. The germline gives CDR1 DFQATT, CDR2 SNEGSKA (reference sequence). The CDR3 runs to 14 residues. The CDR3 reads CSARDIGGWGEAFF. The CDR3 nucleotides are TGCAGTGCTAGAGATATAGGAGGGTGGGGTGAAGCTTTCTTT.

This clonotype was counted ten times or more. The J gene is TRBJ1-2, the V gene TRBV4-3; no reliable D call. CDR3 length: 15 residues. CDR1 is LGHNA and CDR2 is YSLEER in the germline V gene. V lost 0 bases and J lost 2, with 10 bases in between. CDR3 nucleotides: TGCGCCAGCAGCCAAGATGTGGCAGTAAACTATGGCTACACCTTC. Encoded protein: CASSQDVAVNYGYTF.

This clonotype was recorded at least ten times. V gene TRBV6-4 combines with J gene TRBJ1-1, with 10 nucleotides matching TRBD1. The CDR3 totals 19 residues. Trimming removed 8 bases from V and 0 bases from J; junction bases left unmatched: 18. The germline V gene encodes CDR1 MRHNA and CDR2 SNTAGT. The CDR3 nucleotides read TGTGCCAGCGGAATCTGGGGGGGGACAGGGGATAATATGAACACTGAAGCTTTCTTT. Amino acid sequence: CASGIWGGTGDNMNTEAFF.

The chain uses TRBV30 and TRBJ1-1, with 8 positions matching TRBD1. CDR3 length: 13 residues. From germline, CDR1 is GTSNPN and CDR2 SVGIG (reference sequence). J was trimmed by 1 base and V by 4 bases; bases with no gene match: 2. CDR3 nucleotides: TGTGCCTGGATTGGGACAGGGAACACTGAAGCTTTCTTT. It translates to CAWIGTGNTEAFF.

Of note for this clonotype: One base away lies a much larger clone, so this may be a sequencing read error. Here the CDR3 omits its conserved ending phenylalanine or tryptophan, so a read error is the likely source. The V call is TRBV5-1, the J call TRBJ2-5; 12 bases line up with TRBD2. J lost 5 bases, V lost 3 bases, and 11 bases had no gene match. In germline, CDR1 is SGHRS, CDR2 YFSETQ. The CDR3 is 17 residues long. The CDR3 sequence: CASSSRTSGTLMETQYI. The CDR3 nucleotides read TGCGCCAGCAGCTCCCGGACTAGCGGGACATTGATGGAGACCCAGTACATC.

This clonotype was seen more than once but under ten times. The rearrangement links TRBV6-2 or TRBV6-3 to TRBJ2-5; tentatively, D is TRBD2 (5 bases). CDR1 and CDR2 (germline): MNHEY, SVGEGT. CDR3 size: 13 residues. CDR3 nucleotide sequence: TGTGCGACAACGGGATCGCGCCAAGAGACCCAGTACTTC. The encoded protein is CATTGSRQETQYF.

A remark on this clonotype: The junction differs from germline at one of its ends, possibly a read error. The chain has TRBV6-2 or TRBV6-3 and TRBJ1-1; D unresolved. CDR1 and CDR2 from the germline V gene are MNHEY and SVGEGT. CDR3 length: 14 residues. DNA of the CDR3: TGTGCCATCAGTTACTCGACTAGGAACACTGAAGCTTTCTTT. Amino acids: CAISYSTRNTEAFF.

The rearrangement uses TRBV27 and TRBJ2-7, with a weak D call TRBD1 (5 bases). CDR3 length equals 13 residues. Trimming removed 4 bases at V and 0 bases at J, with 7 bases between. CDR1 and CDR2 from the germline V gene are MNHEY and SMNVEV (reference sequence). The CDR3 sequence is CASSSTASYEQYF. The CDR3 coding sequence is TGTGCCAGCAGTTCGACAGCCTCCTACGAGCAGTACTTC.

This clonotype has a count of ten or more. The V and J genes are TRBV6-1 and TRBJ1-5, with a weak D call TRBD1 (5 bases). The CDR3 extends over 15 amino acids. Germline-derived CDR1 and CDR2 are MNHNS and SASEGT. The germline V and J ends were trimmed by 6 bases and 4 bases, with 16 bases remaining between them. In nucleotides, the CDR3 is TGTGCCAGCAGGCGGGGGGTTTCCCCTAATCAGCCCCAGCATTTT. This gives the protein CASRRGVSPNQPQHF.

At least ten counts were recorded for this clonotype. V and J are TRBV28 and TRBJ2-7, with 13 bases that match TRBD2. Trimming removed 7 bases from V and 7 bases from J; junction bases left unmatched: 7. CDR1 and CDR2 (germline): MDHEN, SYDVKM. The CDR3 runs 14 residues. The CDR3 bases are TGTGCCAGCATAGGACTAGCGGGGGTGGCGGAGCAGTACTTC. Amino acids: CASIGLAGVAEQYF. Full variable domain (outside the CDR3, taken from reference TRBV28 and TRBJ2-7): DVKVTQSSRYLVKRTGEKVFLECVQDMDHENMFWYRQDPGLGLRLIYFSYDVKMKEKGDIPEGYSVSREKKERFSLILESASTNQTSMYLCASIGLAGVAEQYFGPGTRLTVT.

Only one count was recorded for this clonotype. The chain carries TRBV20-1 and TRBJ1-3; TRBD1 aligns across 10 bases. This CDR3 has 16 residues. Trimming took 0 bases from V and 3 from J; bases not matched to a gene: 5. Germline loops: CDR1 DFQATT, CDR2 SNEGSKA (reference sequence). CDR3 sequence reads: CSARDGDRGLGNTIYF. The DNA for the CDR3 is TGCAGTGCTAGAGACGGGGACAGGGGTCTTGGAAACACCATATATTTT.

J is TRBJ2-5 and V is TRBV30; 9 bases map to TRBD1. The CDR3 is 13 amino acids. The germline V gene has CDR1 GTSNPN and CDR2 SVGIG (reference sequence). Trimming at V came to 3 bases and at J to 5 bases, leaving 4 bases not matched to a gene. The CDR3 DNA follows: TGTGCCTGGAGGAGGGACAGGGAGGAGACCCAGTACTTC. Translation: CAWRRDREETQYF. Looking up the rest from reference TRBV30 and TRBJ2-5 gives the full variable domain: SQTIHQWPATLVQPVGSPLSLECTVEGTSNPNLYWYRQAAGRGLQLLFYSVGIGQISSEVPQNLSASRPQDRQFILSSKKLLLSDSGFYLCAWRRDREETQYFGPGTRLLVL.